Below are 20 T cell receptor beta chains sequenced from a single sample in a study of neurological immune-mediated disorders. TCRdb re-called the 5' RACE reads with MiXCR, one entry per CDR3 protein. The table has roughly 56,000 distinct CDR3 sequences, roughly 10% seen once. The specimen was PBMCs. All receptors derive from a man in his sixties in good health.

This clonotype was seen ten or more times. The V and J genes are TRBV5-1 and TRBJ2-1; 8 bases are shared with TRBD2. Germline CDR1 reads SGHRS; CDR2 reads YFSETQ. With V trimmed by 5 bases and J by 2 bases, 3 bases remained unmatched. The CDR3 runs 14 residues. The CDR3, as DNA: TGCGCCAGCAGTCTGACTAGCGCCTACAATGAGCAGTTCTTC. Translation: CASSLTSAYNEQFF.

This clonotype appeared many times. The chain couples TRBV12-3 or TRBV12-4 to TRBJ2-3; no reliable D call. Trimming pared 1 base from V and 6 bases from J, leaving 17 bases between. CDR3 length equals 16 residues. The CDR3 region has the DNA TGTGCCAGCAGTTTAGAGGATCCTGAAAGCTACGATACGCAGTATTTT. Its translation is CASSLEDPESYDTQYF.

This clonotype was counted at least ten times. The CDR3 DNA reads TGTGCCAGCAGCCAGGAGGCAGATACGCAGTATTTT. Translation: CASSQEADTQYF. The chain joins TRBV3-1 to TRBJ2-3; TRBD2 might be the D (5 bases). Trimming pared 3 bases from V and 4 bases from J, leaving 5 bases between. This CDR3 has 12 amino acids. Looked up from germline, CDR1 is LGHDT and CDR2 is YNNKEL (reference sequence).

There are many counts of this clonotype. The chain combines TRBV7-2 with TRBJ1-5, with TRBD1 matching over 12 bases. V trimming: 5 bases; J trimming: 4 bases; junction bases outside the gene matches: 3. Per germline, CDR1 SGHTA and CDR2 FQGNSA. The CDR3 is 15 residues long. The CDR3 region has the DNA TGTGCCAGCAGCCGGGACAGGGGGCCTAATCAGCCCCAGCATTTT. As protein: CASSRDRGPNQPQHF.

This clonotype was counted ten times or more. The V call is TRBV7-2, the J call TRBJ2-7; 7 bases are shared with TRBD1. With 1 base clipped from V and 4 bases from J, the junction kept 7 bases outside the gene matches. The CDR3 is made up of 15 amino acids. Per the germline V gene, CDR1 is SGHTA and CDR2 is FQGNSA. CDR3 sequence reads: CASSLEGGARYEQYF. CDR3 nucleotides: TGTGCCAGCAGCTTAGAAGGGGGCGCGCGTTACGAGCAGTACTTC.

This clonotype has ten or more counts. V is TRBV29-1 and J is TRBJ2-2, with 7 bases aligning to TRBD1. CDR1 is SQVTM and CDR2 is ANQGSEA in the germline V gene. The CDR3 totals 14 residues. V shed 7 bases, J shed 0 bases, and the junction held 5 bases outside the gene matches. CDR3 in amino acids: CSAQDRTNTGELFF. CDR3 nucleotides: TGCAGCGCTCAGGACAGGACGAACACCGGGGAGCTGTTTTTT.

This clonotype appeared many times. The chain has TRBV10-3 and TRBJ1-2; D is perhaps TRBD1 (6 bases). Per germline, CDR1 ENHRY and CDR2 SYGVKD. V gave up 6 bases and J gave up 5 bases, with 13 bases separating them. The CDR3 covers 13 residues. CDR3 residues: CAISRGGGYGYTF. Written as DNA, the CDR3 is TGTGCCATCAGCAGGGGAGGAGGGTATGGCTACACCTTC.

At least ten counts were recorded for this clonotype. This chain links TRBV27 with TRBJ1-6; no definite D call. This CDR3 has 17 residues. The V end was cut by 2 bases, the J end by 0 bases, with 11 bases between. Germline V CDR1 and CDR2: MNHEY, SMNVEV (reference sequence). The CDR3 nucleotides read TGTGCCAGCAGTTTAAGGTGGTCGAGCTCCTATAATTCACCCCTCCACTTT. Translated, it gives CASSLRWSSSYNSPLHF.

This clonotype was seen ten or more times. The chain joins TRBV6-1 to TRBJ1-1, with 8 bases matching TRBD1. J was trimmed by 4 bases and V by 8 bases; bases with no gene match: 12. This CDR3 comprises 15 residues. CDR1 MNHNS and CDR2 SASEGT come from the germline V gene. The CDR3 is CASGRDRSAVTEAFF. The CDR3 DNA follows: TGTGCCAGCGGTCGGGACAGGTCAGCTGTCACTGAAGCTTTCTTT.

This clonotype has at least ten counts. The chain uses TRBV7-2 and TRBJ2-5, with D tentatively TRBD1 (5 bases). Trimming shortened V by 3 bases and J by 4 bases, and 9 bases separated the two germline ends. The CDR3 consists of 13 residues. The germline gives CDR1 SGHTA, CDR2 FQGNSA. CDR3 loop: CASSFVQGETQYF. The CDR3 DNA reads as TGTGCCAGCAGCTTTGTTCAGGGAGAGACCCAGTACTTC.

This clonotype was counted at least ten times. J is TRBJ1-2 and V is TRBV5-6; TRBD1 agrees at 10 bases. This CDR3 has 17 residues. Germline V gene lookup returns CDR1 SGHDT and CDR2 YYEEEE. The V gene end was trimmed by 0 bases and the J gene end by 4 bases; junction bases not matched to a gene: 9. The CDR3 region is CASSLVGDRGNAYGYTF. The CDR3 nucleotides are TGTGCCAGCAGCTTGGTGGGGGACAGGGGTAATGCCTATGGCTACACCTTC.

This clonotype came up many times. CDR3 protein: CSVGPGGGVGYTF. The CDR3 bases are TGCAGCGTTGGACCCGGGGGAGGGGTCGGCTACACCTTC. V and J are TRBV29-1 and TRBJ1-2; a possible D gene is TRBD1 (5 bases). Per germline, CDR1 SQVTM and CDR2 ANQGSEA. This CDR3 has 13 residues. Trimming removed 4 bases at V and 8 bases at J, with 17 bases between.

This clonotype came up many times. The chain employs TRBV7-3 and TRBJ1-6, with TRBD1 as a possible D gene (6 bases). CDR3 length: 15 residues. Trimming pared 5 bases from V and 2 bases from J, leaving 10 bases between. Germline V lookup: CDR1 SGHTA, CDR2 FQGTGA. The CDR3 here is CASSNTGTYNSPLHF. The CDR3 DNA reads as TGTGCCAGCAGCAATACAGGGACCTATAATTCACCCCTCCACTTT.

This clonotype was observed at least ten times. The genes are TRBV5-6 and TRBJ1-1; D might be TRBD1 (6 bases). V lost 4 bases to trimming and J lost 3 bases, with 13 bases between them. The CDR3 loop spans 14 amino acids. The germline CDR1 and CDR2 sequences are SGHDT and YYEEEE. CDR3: CASSLRGFDTEAFF. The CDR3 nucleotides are TGTGCCAGCAGCCTCAGGGGTTTCGACACTGAAGCTTTCTTT.

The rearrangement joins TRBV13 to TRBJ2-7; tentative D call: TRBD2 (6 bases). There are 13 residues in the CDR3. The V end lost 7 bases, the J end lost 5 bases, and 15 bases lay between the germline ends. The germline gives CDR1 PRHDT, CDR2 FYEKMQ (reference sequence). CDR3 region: CASTLGGRDEQYF. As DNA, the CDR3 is TGTGCCAGCACCCTGGGGGGTCGAGACGAGCAGTACTTC.

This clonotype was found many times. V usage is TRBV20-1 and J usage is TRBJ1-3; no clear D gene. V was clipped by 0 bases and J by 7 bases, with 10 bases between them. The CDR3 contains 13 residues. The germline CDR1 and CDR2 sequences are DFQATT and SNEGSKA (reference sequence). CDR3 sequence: CSARDLLGNTIYF. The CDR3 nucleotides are TGCAGTGCTAGAGATCTCCTGGGGAACACCATATATTTT.

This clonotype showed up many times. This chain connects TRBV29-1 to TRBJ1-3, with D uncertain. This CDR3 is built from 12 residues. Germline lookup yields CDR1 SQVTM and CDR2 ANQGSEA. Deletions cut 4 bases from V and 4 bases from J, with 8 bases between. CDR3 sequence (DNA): TGCAGCGTTGTCTTGTCCGGAAACACCATATATTTT. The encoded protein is CSVVLSGNTIYF.

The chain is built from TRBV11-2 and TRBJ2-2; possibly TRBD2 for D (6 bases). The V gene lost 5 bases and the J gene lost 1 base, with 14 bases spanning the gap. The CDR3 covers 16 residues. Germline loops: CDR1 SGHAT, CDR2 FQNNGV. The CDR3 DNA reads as TGTGCCAGCAGCCTACGGCCAGCGGGGAACACCGGGGAGCTGTTTTTT. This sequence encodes CASSLRPAGNTGELFF.

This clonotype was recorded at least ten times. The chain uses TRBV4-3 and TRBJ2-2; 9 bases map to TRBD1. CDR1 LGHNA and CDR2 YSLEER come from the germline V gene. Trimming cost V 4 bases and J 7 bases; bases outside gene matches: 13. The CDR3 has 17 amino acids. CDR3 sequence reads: CASSPIAGTGFVGELFF. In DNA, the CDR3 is TGCGCCAGCAGCCCTATCGCCGGGACAGGGTTTGTCGGGGAGCTGTTTTTT.

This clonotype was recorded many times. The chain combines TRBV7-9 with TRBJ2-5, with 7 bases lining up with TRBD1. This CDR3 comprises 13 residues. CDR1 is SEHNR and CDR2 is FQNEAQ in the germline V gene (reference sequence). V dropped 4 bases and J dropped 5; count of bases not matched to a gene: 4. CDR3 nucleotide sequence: TGTGCCAGCAGCTCGACAGGGTCCGAGACCCAGTACTTC. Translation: CASSSTGSETQYF.